These T cell receptor beta chains were read from a single sample in a study of cytomegalovirus exposure and HLA in healthy donors. Clones were read by immunoSEQ multiplex PCR, and TCRdb kept only the in-frame ones, dropping some. The sample has 150,000 to 250,000 clones, about 81% seen once. Sample: PBMCs. The receptor set was obtained from a woman in her 30s in good health and CMV-seronegative. Both conserved end residues are part of each CDR3. The D gene is left open where the match is weak. A row's size may be missing; if present it is once, few, many or a size class.

d_call: TRBD1
j_call: TRBJ1-4
v_call: TRBV7-9
clone_size: -
cdr3_nt: TGTGCCAGCACCGTGGACAGGGGGAAACTGTTTTTT
cdr3_aa: CASTVDRGKLFF

d_call: -
j_call: TRBJ1-6
v_call: TRBV9
clone_size: once
cdr3_nt: TGTGCCAGCAGTGGGGGGTTACGGAGTTCACCCCTCCACTTT
cdr3_aa: CASSGGLRSSPLHF

d_call: TRBD2
j_call: TRBJ2-5
v_call: TRBV18
clone_size: -
cdr3_nt: TGTGCCAGCTCACCACGCCTACTAGCGAGCGAGACCCAGTACTTC
cdr3_aa: CASSPRLLASETQYF

d_call: TRBD1
j_call: TRBJ1-5
v_call: TRBV19
clone_size: -
cdr3_nt: TGTGCCAGTAGTATAGGGAGGCAGGGGGCACAGCCCCAGCATTTT
cdr3_aa: CASSIGRQGAQPQHF

d_call: -
j_call: TRBJ1-1
v_call: TRBV6-5
clone_size: -
cdr3_nt: TGTGCCAGCAGTTACTCGAACGGGGATGAAGCTTTCTTT
cdr3_aa: CASSYSNGDEAFF

d_call: -
j_call: TRBJ1-2
v_call: TRBV28
clone_size: few
cdr3_nt: TGTGCCAGCAGTTGGGCAGGCAGTTCTAACTATGGCTACACCTTC
cdr3_aa: CASSWAGSSNYGYTF

d_call: -
j_call: TRBJ2-7
v_call: TRBV10-3
clone_size: -
cdr3_nt: TGTGCCATCAGAAGATCAGGGGATGGTTACGAGCAGTACTTC
cdr3_aa: CAIRRSGDGYEQYF

d_call: -
j_call: TRBJ2-5
v_call: TRBV5-1
clone_size: -
cdr3_nt: TGCGCCAGCAGCTTGGTATCGGGAGAAGAGACCCAGTACTTC
cdr3_aa: CASSLVSGEETQYF

d_call: -
j_call: TRBJ1-6
v_call: TRBV29-1
clone_size: few
cdr3_nt: TGCAGAGCTAATTCACCCCTCCACTTT
cdr3_aa: CRANSPLHF

d_call: TRBD1
j_call: TRBJ2-7
v_call: TRBV6-5
clone_size: few
cdr3_nt: TGTGCCAGCAGTTTGAACAGGGGCCCATACGAGCAGTACTTC
cdr3_aa: CASSLNRGPYEQYF

d_call: TRBD2
j_call: TRBJ2-1
v_call: TRBV19
clone_size: -
cdr3_nt: TGTGCCAGTAGTATAAGACTAGCGGGAGACAATGAGCAGTTCTTC
cdr3_aa: CASSIRLAGDNEQFF

d_call: -
j_call: TRBJ1-6
v_call: TRBV5-1
clone_size: -
cdr3_nt: TGCGCCAGCAGCTTGGGACAGCCTAATTCACCCCTCCACTTT
cdr3_aa: CASSLGQPNSPLHF

d_call: TRBD1
j_call: TRBJ2-1
v_call: TRBV19
clone_size: -
cdr3_nt: TGTGCCAGTACCTCTCGGACAGGGGAGTCCTACAATGAGCAGTTCTTC
cdr3_aa: CASTSRTGESYNEQFF

d_call: TRBD1
j_call: TRBJ1-2
v_call: TRBV6-5
clone_size: -
cdr3_nt: TGTGCCAGCAGCCGGACAGGGGGCAACTATGGCTACACCTTC
cdr3_aa: CASSRTGGNYGYTF

d_call: -
j_call: TRBJ2-7
v_call: TRBV20-1
clone_size: -
cdr3_nt: TGCAGTGCTAGAGACAGGGTTCTGCAGTACTTC
cdr3_aa: CSARDRVLQYF

d_call: TRBD1
j_call: TRBJ1-4
v_call: TRBV4-1
clone_size: -
cdr3_nt: TGCGCCAGCAGCCAAGACGCCCCGAGGGGGCGTTACGAAAAACTGTTTTTT
cdr3_aa: CASSQDAPRGRYEKLFF

d_call: TRBD2
j_call: TRBJ2-1
v_call: TRBV6-5
clone_size: -
cdr3_nt: TGTGCCAGCAGTTACTCATTTAGCGGGGGGTACAATGAGCAGTTCTTC
cdr3_aa: CASSYSFSGGYNEQFF

d_call: -
j_call: TRBJ1-1
v_call: TRBV6-5
clone_size: -
cdr3_nt: TGTGCCAGCAGTTACGGACAGAACACTGAAGCTTTCTTT
cdr3_aa: CASSYGQNTEAFF

d_call: TRBD1
j_call: TRBJ2-7
v_call: TRBV5-1
clone_size: -
cdr3_nt: TGCGCCAGCAGTTATTTACCGGGACAGGGACCTTCCTACGAGCAGTACTTC
cdr3_aa: CASSYLPGQGPSYEQYF

d_call: TRBD1
j_call: TRBJ2-5
v_call: TRBV5-1
clone_size: -
cdr3_nt: TGCGCCAGCAGCCTCACCGGGACAGGGGATCGGGAGACCCAGTACTTC
cdr3_aa: CASSLTGTGDRETQYF

d_call: -
j_call: TRBJ1-5
v_call: TRBV7-8
clone_size: -
cdr3_nt: TGTGCCAGCAGCTTAGCCTTTTATAGCAATCAGCCCCAGCATTTT
cdr3_aa: CASSLAFYSNQPQHF

d_call: TRBD1
j_call: TRBJ2-2
v_call: TRBV2
clone_size: -
cdr3_nt: TGTGCCAGCACTGAGGGGGCGCGAACCGGGGAGCTGTTTTTT
cdr3_aa: CASTEGARTGELFF

d_call: -
j_call: TRBJ1-1
v_call: TRBV29-1
clone_size: -
cdr3_nt: TGCAGCGTCCGAGGGTTTTCCACTGAAGCTTTCTTT
cdr3_aa: CSVRGFSTEAFF

d_call: -
j_call: TRBJ1-1
v_call: TRBV14
clone_size: -
cdr3_nt: TGTGCCAGCAGCCCACACCCGAACACTGAAGCTTTCTTT
cdr3_aa: CASSPHPNTEAFF

d_call: -
j_call: TRBJ1-5
v_call: TRBV9
clone_size: medium-sized
cdr3_nt: TGTGCCAGCAGCGTGGGGACAACCAATCAGCCCCAGCATTTT
cdr3_aa: CASSVGTTNQPQHF

d_call: -
j_call: TRBJ2-7
v_call: TRBV5-4
clone_size: -
cdr3_nt: TGTGCCAGCAGCGAAAAGGCAGGCCCCTACGAGCAGTACTTC
cdr3_aa: CASSEKAGPYEQYF

d_call: TRBD2
j_call: TRBJ2-1
v_call: TRBV5-4
clone_size: -
cdr3_nt: TGTGCCAGCAGCTTGGCCGTCACTAGCGGGAGGGGCGAGCAGTTCTTC
cdr3_aa: CASSLAVTSGRGEQFF

d_call: -
j_call: TRBJ2-1
v_call: TRBV7-6
clone_size: few
cdr3_nt: TGTGCCAGCAGCCACGGTTCGTACAATGAGCAGTTCTTC
cdr3_aa: CASSHGSYNEQFF

d_call: TRBD1
j_call: TRBJ2-1
v_call: TRBV4-1
clone_size: -
cdr3_nt: TGCGCCAGCAGCCAAGATTTTGGAAAGGACAGGGGTGGGCAGTTCTTC
cdr3_aa: CASSQDFGKDRGGQFF

d_call: TRBD1
j_call: TRBJ2-5
v_call: TRBV28
clone_size: -
cdr3_nt: TGTGCCAGCAGTCTGGGGGACAGACAAGAGACCCAGTACTTC
cdr3_aa: CASSLGDRQETQYF

d_call: TRBD1
j_call: TRBJ1-1
v_call: TRBV18
clone_size: -
cdr3_nt: TGTGCCAGCTCACCGGACAGGGGTATTGAAGCTTTCTTT
cdr3_aa: CASSPDRGIEAFF

d_call: TRBD1
j_call: TRBJ2-1
v_call: TRBV5-8
clone_size: -
cdr3_nt: TGTGCCAGCAGCTTAGGACAGGGGTTCGTGAATGAGCAGTTCTTC
cdr3_aa: CASSLGQGFVNEQFF

d_call: -
j_call: TRBJ2-2
v_call: TRBV5-1
clone_size: -
cdr3_nt: TGCGCCAGCAGCTTGGAGAACAGGGCTCCCGGGGAGCTGTTTTTT
cdr3_aa: CASSLENRAPGELFF

d_call: TRBD2
j_call: TRBJ2-7
v_call: TRBV6-4
clone_size: -
cdr3_nt: TGTGCCAGCAGTCCGACTAGCGGTGTGGGCGAGCAGTACTTC
cdr3_aa: CASSPTSGVGEQYF

d_call: TRBD1
j_call: TRBJ1-2
v_call: TRBV2
clone_size: -
cdr3_nt: TGTGCCAGCATCAGGGGGCTCTATGGCTACACCTTC
cdr3_aa: CASIRGLYGYTF

d_call: TRBD2
j_call: TRBJ2-1
v_call: TRBV10-3
clone_size: -
cdr3_nt: TGTGCCATCAGTGAGTCGACATTAGCGGGGGATGAGCAGTTCTTC
cdr3_aa: CAISESTLAGDEQFF

d_call: TRBD1
j_call: TRBJ2-1
v_call: TRBV29-1
clone_size: -
cdr3_nt: TGCAGCTTTCACCGGGACAGGGGACTTGGTGAGCAGTTCTTC
cdr3_aa: CSFHRDRGLGEQFF

d_call: -
j_call: TRBJ1-5
v_call: TRBV27
clone_size: few
cdr3_nt: TGTGCCAGCAGTTTATGGCCCCTTAGCAATCAGCCCCAGCATTTT
cdr3_aa: CASSLWPLSNQPQHF

d_call: TRBD1
j_call: TRBJ1-1
v_call: TRBV7-2
clone_size: -
cdr3_nt: TGTGCCAGCAGTGGCAGGGGGCTACACACTGAAGCTTTCTTT
cdr3_aa: CASSGRGLHTEAFF

d_call: TRBD2
j_call: TRBJ2-5
v_call: TRBV6-1
clone_size: -
cdr3_nt: TGTGCCAGCAGTGCTAGCGGGAGGCAGTCGGGGACCCAGTACTTC
cdr3_aa: CASSASGRQSGTQYF